Listed here is a single T cell receptor beta chain. Repertoires were generated with immunoSEQ multiplex PCR, while TCRdb's copy carries only in-frame clones and drops some. The sample lists 70,000 or so clones, approximately 92% occurring once. Germline values: CDR1 SGHDT, CDR2 YYEEEE. V dropped 1 base and J dropped 3 bases, with 11 bases sitting between them. The CDR3 is 15 amino acids. The data derive from a study of technical replicates of blood from several donors. The clonotype was recovered from a human donor in good health. This chain connects TRBV5-6 to TRBJ1-5; tentatively, D is TRBD1 (6 bases). The sequencing sample was made of T cells isolated from PBMCs. The CDR3 loop reads CASSLIGGDNQPQHF. CDR3 DNA sequence: TGTGCCAGCAGCTTGATAGGGGGTGACAATCAGCCCCAGCATTTT.